The 22 T cell receptor beta chains below were found in one sample sequenced in a study of T cell responses to AZD1222 COVID-19 vaccine. Clones were read by immunoSEQ multiplex PCR, and TCRdb kept only the in-frame ones, dropping some. The repertoire consists of 150,000 to 200,000 clones, with 90% to 95% occurring once and the leading ten covering around 3.6%. Specimen: peripheral blood, collected 28 days after the second dose of the MenACWY control vaccine. The source of these receptors is an adult who received the MenACWY meningococcal vaccine as a control.

J is TRBJ2-2 and V is TRBV2, with D hard to call. CDR1 SNHLY and CDR2 FYNNEI come from the germline V gene. The CDR3 runs 11 residues. V lost 2 bases and J 8 bases, leaving 3 bases between the germline ends. CDR3 amino acids: CASSELGELFF. CDR3 sequence (DNA): TGTGCCAGCAGTGAATTGGGGGAGCTGTTTTTT.

The rearrangement joins TRBV5-1 to TRBJ1-3; the match to TRBD1 covers 8 bases. Germline CDR1 SGHRS, CDR2 YFSETQ. CDR3 length: 14 amino acids. The ends lost 10 bases at V and 4 bases at J; junction bases unmatched: 10. The CDR3 reads CAVGQGASGNTIYF. In DNA form, the CDR3 reads TGCGCCGTCGGACAGGGAGCATCGGGAAACACCATATATTTT.

This clone was seen once. The gene calls are TRBV6-6 and TRBJ1-1, with D possibly being TRBD1 (5 bases). The CDR3 spans 13 residues. Trimming pared 6 bases from V and 5 bases from J, leaving 13 bases between. From germline, CDR1 is MNHNY and CDR2 SVGAGI (reference sequence). Here the CDR3 reads CASSSIGGTEAFF. The CDR3 nucleotides read TGTGCCAGCAGCTCGATTGGGGGGACTGAAGCTTTCTTT.

The chain uses TRBV7-9 and TRBJ1-5; no clear D. Per germline, CDR1 SEHNR and CDR2 FQNEAQ (reference sequence). V was pared by 2 bases and J by 8 bases, with 7 bases between. This CDR3 is built from 12 residues. CDR3 DNA sequence: TGTGCCAGCAGCTTATCTGTCGAGCCCCAGCATTTT. Encoded protein: CASSLSVEPQHF.

The gene calls are TRBV27 and TRBJ1-4, with D uncertain. In germline, CDR1 is MNHEY, CDR2 SMNVEV (reference sequence). V lost 6 bases to trimming and J lost 2 bases, with 4 bases between them. The CDR3 length is 12 residues. The DNA for the CDR3 is TGTGCCAGCAGCAGGACTAATGAAAAACTGTTTTTT. Its translation: CASSRTNEKLFF.

CDR3 protein: CASTKGTGFLEQFF. In DNA, the CDR3 is TGCGCCAGCACGAAGGGGACAGGGTTTCTTGAGCAGTTCTTC. The chain combines TRBV5-1 with TRBJ2-1; 9 bases are a match to TRBD1. Germline V gives CDR1 SGHRS, CDR2 YFSETQ. V dropped 6 bases and J dropped 9; count of bases not matched to a gene: 10. The CDR3 runs 14 residues.

The V and J genes are TRBV12-3 or TRBV12-4 and TRBJ1-2; tentative D call: TRBD1 (5 bases). This CDR3 comprises 12 residues. V lost 6 bases and J 8 bases, leaving 13 bases between the germline ends. The CDR3 region has the DNA TGTGCCAGCAGAAAGCAGGGTAACGGCTACACCTTC. It specifies CASRKQGNGYTF.

This chain links TRBV13 with TRBJ1-6, with 10 bases matching TRBD1. With 5 bases clipped from V and 10 bases from J, the junction kept 8 bases outside the gene matches. Germline CDR1 reads PRHDT; CDR2 reads FYEKMQ (reference sequence). This CDR3 has 15 residues. CDR3 amino acids: CASSPGQGGGSPLHF. CDR3 nucleotides: TGTGCCAGCAGCCCCGGACAGGGGGGTGGATCACCCCTCCACTTT.

The chain combines TRBV24-1 with TRBJ2-1; TRBD2 matches 13 bases. J lost 0 bases, V lost 9 bases, and 10 bases had no gene match. Looked up from germline, CDR1 is KGHDR and CDR2 is SFDVKD. This CDR3 contains 18 residues. In DNA form, the CDR3 reads TGTGCCACCGCCCTCGGGACTAGCGGGGCCAGCTCCTACAATGAGCAGTTCTTC. This translates into CATALGTSGASSYNEQFF.

This chain uses TRBV29-1 with TRBJ2-7, with D uncertain. Trimming removed 4 bases at V and 0 bases at J, with 10 bases between. The CDR3 sequence is 13 residues long. CDR1 and CDR2 from the germline V gene are SQVTM and ANQGSEA. This CDR3 reads CSVAQSSSYEQYF. The CDR3 nucleotides are TGCAGCGTTGCACAGAGCAGCTCCTACGAGCAGTACTTC.

This CDR3 is CASSKIRGYGYTF. The CDR3 nucleotides are TGTGCCAGCAGTAAGATTCGGGGCTATGGCTACACCTTC. The V and J genes are TRBV12-3 or TRBV12-4 and TRBJ1-2; D unclear. Between the trimmed V and J ends, which lost 5 bases and 4 bases, there was a span of 11 bases. The CDR3 is 13 amino acids.

The J gene is TRBJ2-2, the V gene TRBV29-1; 13 bases line up with TRBD2. J lost 4 bases, V lost 4 bases, and 12 bases had no gene match. Germline lookup yields CDR1 SQVTM and CDR2 ANQGSEA. The CDR3 runs 18 residues. The CDR3 DNA sequence: TGCAGCGTTGGGGCTCCGGGACTAGCGGGATCGGGCACCGGGGAGCTGTTTTTT. Encoded protein: CSVGAPGLAGSGTGELFF.

This rearrangement joins TRBV9 to TRBJ2-1, with no clear D. The CDR3 is made up of 15 amino acids. Looked up from germline, CDR1 is SGDLS and CDR2 is YYNGEE. The ends were cut back, 6 bases at V and 1 base at J, with 14 bases in the middle. The CDR3 coding sequence is TGTGCCAGCACCCCAGGAGCGTTATCCTACAATGAGCAGTTCTTC. Its translation is CASTPGALSYNEQFF. Together with reference TRBV9 and TRBJ2-1, the CDR3 gives the full variable domain: DSGVTQTPKHLITATGQRVTLRCSPRSGDLSVYWYQQSLDQGLQFLIQYYNGEERAKGNILERFSAQQFPDLHSELNLSSLELGDSALYFCASTPGALSYNEQFFGPGTRLTVL.

V is TRBV2 and J is TRBJ2-2; D possibly corresponds to TRBD2 (5 bases). The CDR3 length is 13 residues. In germline, CDR1 is SNHLY, CDR2 FYNNEI. Trimming left V 5 bases short and J 8 bases short, with 12 bases between. CDR3 loop: CASSRSGGGELFF. The DNA for the CDR3 is TGTGCCAGCAGTAGAAGCGGTGGTGGGGAGCTGTTTTTT.

The chain uses TRBV5-1 and TRBJ1-1, with D maybe TRBD1 (6 bases). With 4 bases removed from V and 5 bases from J, the gap between germline ends came to 12 bases. CDR1 SGHRS and CDR2 YFSETQ come from the germline V gene. The CDR3 contains 13 residues. The CDR3 DNA reads as TGCGCCAGCAGCCGGACAGTTGGAACTGAAGCTTTCTTT. It yields the protein CASSRTVGTEAFF.

The chain joins TRBV7-3 to TRBJ1-2, with TRBD1 matching over 7 bases. Unmatched junction bases numbered 6, after V lost 5 bases and J lost 6 bases. CDR1 SGHTA and CDR2 FQGTGA come from the germline V gene. The CDR3 is 13 amino acids. The CDR3 sequence: CASSPTGYNGYTF. The CDR3 nucleotides are TGTGCCAGCAGCCCGACAGGGTACAATGGCTACACCTTC.

The chain recombines TRBV18 with TRBJ1-1; D uncertain. Trimming took off 6 bases at V and 11 bases at J, with 13 bases between the two ends. The CDR3 spans 11 residues. The germline V gene has CDR1 KGHSH and CDR2 LQKENI. Here the CDR3 reads CASSLTGEAFF. DNA for the CDR3: TGTGCCAGCTCCCTGACTGGGGAGGCTTTCTTT.

The rearrangement uses TRBV18 and TRBJ1-2; D remains ambiguous. Trimming took 6 bases from V and 8 from J, leaving 13 bases between them. The CDR3 loop spans 12 amino acids. Germline CDR1 KGHSH, CDR2 LQKENI. The chain's CDR3 is CASSERLRGYTF. The CDR3 nucleotides are TGTGCCAGCTCCGAGAGGCTCCGGGGCTACACCTTC.

This chain joins TRBV28 and TRBJ1-2; the D gene is possibly TRBD1 (5 bases). V was shortened by 6 bases and J by 4 bases, with 12 bases between the two germline ends. CDR3 size: 13 residues. Germline V CDR1 and CDR2: MDHEN, SYDVKM. CDR3 sequence reads: CASSTGHVYGYTF. CDR3 sequence (DNA): TGTGCCAGCAGCACAGGACACGTCTATGGCTACACCTTC.

The CDR3 region is CASSFDLAGGRDEQYF. The CDR3 DNA reads TGCGCCAGCAGCTTCGACCTAGCGGGGGGCAGGGACGAGCAGTACTTC. V usage is TRBV5-1 and J usage is TRBJ2-7, with 11 positions matching TRBD2. The CDR3 length is 16 residues. The V gene's germline CDR1 is SGHRS and CDR2 YFSETQ. V shed 2 bases, J shed 5 bases, and the junction held 9 bases outside the gene matches.

The rearrangement joins TRBV18 to TRBJ1-1, with D hard to call. Germline CDR1 KGHSH, CDR2 LQKENI. CDR3 size: 16 residues. Trimming took 3 bases from V and 1 from J, leaving 15 bases between them. The CDR3 DNA is TGTGCCAGCTCACCTCTGGTTGTAGTAGGGAACACTGAAGCTTTCTTT. Encoded protein: CASSPLVVVGNTEAFF.

This chain joins TRBV5-6 and TRBJ1-5; D may be TRBD1 (5 bases). Looked up from germline, CDR1 is SGHDT and CDR2 is YYEEEE. The CDR3 has 12 amino acids. Trimming stripped 2 bases from V and 5 bases from J, with 5 bases between. The CDR3 DNA sequence: TGTGCCAGCAGCTTCAGGGATCAGCCCCAGCATTTT. Its protein product is CASSFRDQPQHF.